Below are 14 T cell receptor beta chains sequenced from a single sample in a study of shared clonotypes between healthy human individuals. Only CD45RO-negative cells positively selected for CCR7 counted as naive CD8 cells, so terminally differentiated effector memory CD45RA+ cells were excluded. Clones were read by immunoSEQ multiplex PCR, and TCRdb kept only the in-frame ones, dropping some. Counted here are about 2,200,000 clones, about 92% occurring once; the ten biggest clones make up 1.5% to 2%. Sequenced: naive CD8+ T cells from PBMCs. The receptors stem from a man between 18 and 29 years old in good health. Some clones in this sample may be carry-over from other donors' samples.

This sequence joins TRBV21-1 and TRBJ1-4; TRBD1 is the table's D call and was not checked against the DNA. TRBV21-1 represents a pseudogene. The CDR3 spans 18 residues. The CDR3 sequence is CASSAWDRGDGWNEKLFF. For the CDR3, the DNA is TGTGCCAGCAGCGCTTGGGACAGGGGGGACGGATGGAACGAAAAACTGTTTTTT.

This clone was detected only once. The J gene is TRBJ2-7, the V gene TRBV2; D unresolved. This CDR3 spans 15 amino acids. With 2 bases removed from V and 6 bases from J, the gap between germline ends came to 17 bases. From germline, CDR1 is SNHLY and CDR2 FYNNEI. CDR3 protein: CASSESGSIRGEQYF. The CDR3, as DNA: TGTGCCAGCAGTGAAAGTGGCTCAATACGTGGCGAGCAGTACTTC.

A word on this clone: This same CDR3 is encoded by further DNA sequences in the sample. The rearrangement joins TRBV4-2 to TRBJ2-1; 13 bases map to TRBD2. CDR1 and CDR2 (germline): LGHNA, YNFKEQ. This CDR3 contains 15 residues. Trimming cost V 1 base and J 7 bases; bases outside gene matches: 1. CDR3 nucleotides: TGTGCCAGCAGCCAAGTGACTAGCGGGAGGAATGAGCAGTTCTTC. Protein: CASSQVTSGRNEQFF.

The CDR3 DNA reads as TGTGCCAGCAGCTTCGAAGGGGCATGGCGCTATGGCTACACCTTC. Translation gives CASSFEGAWRYGYTF. This chain joins TRBV5-4 and TRBJ1-2, with D perhaps matching TRBD1 (5 bases). Trimming stripped 2 bases from V and 4 bases from J, with 15 bases between. From germline, CDR1 is SGHNT and CDR2 YYREEE (reference sequence). The CDR3 consists of 15 residues. The full variable domain, rest sourced from reference TRBV5-4 and TRBJ1-2, is ETGVTQSPTHLIKTRGQQVTLRCSSQSGHNTVSWYQQALGQGPQFIFQYYREEENGRGNFPPRFSGLQFPNYSSELNVNALELDDSALYLCASSFEGAWRYGYTFGSGTRLTVV.

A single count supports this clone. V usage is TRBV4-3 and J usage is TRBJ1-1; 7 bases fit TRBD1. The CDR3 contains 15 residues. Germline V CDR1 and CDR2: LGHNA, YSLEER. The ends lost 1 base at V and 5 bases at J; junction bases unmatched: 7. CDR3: CASSQGAGGNTEAFF. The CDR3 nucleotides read TGCGCCAGCAGCCAAGGGGCAGGGGGAAATACTGAAGCTTTCTTT.

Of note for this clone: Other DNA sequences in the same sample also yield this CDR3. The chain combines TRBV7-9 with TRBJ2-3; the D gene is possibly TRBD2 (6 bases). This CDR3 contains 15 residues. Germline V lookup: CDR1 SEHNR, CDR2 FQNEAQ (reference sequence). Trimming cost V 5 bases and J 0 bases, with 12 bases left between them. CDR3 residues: CASSPRGISTDTQYF. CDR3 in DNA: TGTGCCAGCAGCCCTCGCGGGATCAGCACAGATACGCAGTATTTT.

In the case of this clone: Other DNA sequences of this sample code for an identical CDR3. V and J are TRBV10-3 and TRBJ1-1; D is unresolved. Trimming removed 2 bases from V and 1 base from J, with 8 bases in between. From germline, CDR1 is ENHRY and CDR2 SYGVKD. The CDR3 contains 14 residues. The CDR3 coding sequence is TGTGCCATCAGTGAGCCCGGGGAGAACACTGAAGCTTTCTTT. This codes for CAISEPGENTEAFF.

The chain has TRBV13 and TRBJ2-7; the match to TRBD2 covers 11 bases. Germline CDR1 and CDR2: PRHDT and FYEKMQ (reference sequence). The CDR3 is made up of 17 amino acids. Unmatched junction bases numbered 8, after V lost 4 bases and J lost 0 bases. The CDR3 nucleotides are TGTGCCAGCAGCTCAAGGTCTCTAGCGGGAGGCTCCTACGAGCAGTACTTC. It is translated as CASSSRSLAGGSYEQYF.

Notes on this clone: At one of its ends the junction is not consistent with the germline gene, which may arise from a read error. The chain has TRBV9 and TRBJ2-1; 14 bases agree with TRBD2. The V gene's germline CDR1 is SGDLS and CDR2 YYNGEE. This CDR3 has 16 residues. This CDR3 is CTSSGTSGSSYNEQFF. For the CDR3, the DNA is TGTACCAGCAGTGGGACTAGCGGGAGCTCCTACAATGAGCAGTTCTTC.

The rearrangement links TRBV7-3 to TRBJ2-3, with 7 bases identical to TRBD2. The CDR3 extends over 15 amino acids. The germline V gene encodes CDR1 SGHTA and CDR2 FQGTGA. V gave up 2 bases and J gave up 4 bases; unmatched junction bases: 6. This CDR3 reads CASSLLGGYADTQYF. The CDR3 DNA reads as TGTGCCAGCAGCTTACTGGGGGGGTATGCAGATACGCAGTATTTT.

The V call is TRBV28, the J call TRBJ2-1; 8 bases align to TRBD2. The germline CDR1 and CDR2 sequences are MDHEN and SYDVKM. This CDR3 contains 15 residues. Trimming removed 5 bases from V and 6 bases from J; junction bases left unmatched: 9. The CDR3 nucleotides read TGTGCCAGCAGTCCCGGACTAGCAGGATTCAATGAGCAGTTCTTC. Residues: CASSPGLAGFNEQFF.

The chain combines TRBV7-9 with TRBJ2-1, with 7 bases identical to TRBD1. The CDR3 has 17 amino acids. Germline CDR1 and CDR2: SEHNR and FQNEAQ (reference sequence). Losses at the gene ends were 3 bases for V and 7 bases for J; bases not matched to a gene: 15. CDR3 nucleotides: TGTGCCAGCAGCTTCCGAGAGGGGGCTGGGGTAAGAAATGAGCAGTTCTTC. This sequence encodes CASSFREGAGVRNEQFF.

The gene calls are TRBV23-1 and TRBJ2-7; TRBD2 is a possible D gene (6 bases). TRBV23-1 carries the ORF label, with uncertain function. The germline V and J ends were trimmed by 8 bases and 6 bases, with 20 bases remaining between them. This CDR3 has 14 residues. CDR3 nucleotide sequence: TGCGCCAGCCCCCGGGAGTTCGAATGGGGCGAGCAGTACTTC. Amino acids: CASPREFEWGEQYF.

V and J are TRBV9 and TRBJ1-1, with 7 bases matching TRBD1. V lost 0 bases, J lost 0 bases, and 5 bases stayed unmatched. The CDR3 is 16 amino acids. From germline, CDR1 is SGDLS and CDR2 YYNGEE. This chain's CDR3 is CASSVGSGGLNTEAFF. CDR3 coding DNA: TGTGCCAGCAGCGTAGGTTCAGGGGGACTGAACACTGAAGCTTTCTTT.